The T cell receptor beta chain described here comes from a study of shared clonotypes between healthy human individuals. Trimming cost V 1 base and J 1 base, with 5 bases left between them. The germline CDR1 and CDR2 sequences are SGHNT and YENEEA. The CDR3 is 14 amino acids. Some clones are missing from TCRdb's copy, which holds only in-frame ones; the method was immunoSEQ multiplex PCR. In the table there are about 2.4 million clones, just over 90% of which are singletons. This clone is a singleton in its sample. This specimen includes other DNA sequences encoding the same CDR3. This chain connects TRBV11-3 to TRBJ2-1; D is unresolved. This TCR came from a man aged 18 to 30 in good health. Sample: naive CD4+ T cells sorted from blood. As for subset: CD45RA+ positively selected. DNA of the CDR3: TGTGCCAGCAGCTTAGGGAGTTCCTACAATGAGCAGTTCTTC. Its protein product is CASSLGSSYNEQFF.